This entry is about one TCR beta chain. What it binds is unknown. Only in-frame clones appear in the TCRdb table, and some are missing; sequencing was by immunoSEQ multiplex PCR. The sample lists 58,000 or so clones; 83% were seen once. CDR3 length: 14 residues. V lost 0 bases, J lost 8 bases, and 3 bases stayed unmatched. Germline V gene lookup returns CDR1 MNHNY and CDR2 SVGAGI (reference sequence). Documented time point: week 47, end of study. Every vaccination contained 300 ug of the mutant IDH1 20-mer peptide and was paired with topical imiquimod. These data are taken from a study of a mutant IDH1 vaccine in newly diagnosed glioma.

The receptor's source is a woman aged 45-59 years with glioma. The chain is built from TRBV6-6 and TRBJ1-5; 8 bases fit TRBD1. Sequencing was performed on PBMCs, taken from a glioma patient whose treatment included an IDH1 peptide vaccine. This CDR3 reads CASSYSDRGEPQHF. As DNA, the CDR3 is TGTGCCAGCAGTTACTCCGACAGGGGTGAGCCCCAGCATTTT.